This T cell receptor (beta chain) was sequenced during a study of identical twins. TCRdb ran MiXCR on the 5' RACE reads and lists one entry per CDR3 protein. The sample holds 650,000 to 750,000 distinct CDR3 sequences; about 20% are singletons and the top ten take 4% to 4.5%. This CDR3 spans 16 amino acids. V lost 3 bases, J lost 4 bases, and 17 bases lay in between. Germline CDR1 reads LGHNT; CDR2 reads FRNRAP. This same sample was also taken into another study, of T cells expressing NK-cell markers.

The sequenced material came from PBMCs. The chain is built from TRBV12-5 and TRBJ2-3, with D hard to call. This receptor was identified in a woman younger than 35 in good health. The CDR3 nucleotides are TGTGCTAGTGGTTTCGTCCCTGGGGATGCGCCAGATACGCAGTATTTT. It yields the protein CASGFVPGDAPDTQYF.